Below are 16 T cell receptor beta chains sequenced from a single sample in a study of lymphopenia after photon versus proton radiotherapy. Measured with immunoSEQ multiplex PCR; TCRdb has only the in-frame clones, and not every one. The sample lists roughly 40,000 clones; about 82% were seen once. The input for sequencing was peripheral blood, taken from a patient treated with proton-based radiotherapy. Receptors originate from a woman in her 70s with pancreatic cancer. Some clones in this sample may be carry-over from other donors' samples.

The gene calls are TRBV7-2 and TRBJ1-4; D might be TRBD1 (6 bases). This CDR3 is 17 amino acids long. The germline CDR1 and CDR2 sequences are SGHTA and FQGNSA. V lost 5 bases, J lost 5 bases, and 21 bases lay in between. CDR3 in DNA: TGTGCCAGCAGCCGACCTCGGACAGCCCCCCGGAATGAAAAACTGTTTTTT. This codes for CASSRPRTAPRNEKLFF.

The J gene is TRBJ2-5, the V gene TRBV7-8, with D possibly called TRBD1 or TRBD2 (5 bases each). V lost 5 bases and J 5 bases, leaving 15 bases between the germline ends. CDR1 and CDR2 (germline): SGHVS, FQNEAQ. The CDR3 runs 14 residues. Here the CDR3 reads CASSPTGPQETQYF. CDR3 sequence (DNA): TGTGCCAGCAGCCCAACGGGACCCCAGGAGACCCAGTACTTC.

The chain recombines TRBV2 with TRBJ2-7, with D perhaps TRBD2 (5 bases). CDR3 length equals 15 residues. V was trimmed by 6 bases and J by 2 bases, leaving 17 bases between them. The germline V gene encodes CDR1 SNHLY and CDR2 FYNNEI. The CDR3 bases are TGTGCCAGCAGGGCTCTCGTCTCCGGGGCCTACGAGCAGTACTTC. Residues: CASRALVSGAYEQYF.

The chain employs TRBV27 and TRBJ2-3, with D perhaps TRBD1 (7 bases). This CDR3 is built from 15 residues. The germline V gene encodes CDR1 MNHEY and CDR2 SMNVEV (reference sequence). V was trimmed by 8 bases and J by 1 base, leaving 16 bases between them. The CDR3, as DNA: TGTGCCAGCGGCAGGGGGGCTAGCGGCACAGATACGCAGTATTTT. Amino acids: CASGRGASGTDTQYF.

In its sample, this clone was seen once. This chain links TRBV30 with TRBJ2-3, with D perhaps TRBD1 or TRBD2 (6 bases each). The CDR3 totals 15 residues. Germline V gene sequence: CDR1 GTSNPN, CDR2 SVGIG (reference sequence). V was shortened by 3 bases and J by 2 bases, with 15 bases between the two germline ends. CDR3 protein: CAWRTPWGATDTQYF. The CDR3 DNA follows: TGTGCCTGGAGGACCCCTTGGGGGGCCACAGATACGCAGTATTTT.

Relative to its sample, this clone is medium-sized. The chain has TRBV6-5 and TRBJ1-5, with a tentative D call TRBD1 (6 bases). The ends were cut back, 9 bases at V and 6 bases at J, with 15 bases in the middle. Per the germline V gene, CDR1 is MNHEY and CDR2 is SVGAGI. The CDR3 spans 13 residues. The CDR3 coding sequence is TGTGCCAGTGGGGGGGGCGGTTTTCAGCCCCAGCATTTT. It yields the protein CASGGGGFQPQHF.

J is TRBJ2-1 and V is TRBV28; maybe TRBD1 (5 bases). The V gene lost 6 bases and the J gene lost 9 bases, with 15 bases spanning the gap. This CDR3 spans 13 amino acids. Per the germline V gene, CDR1 is MDHEN and CDR2 is SYDVKM. As DNA, the CDR3 is TGTGCCAGCAGGTGGGTAGGGGCCGCTGAGCAGTTCTTC. Protein sequence: CASRWVGAAEQFF.

With regard to this clone: The junction differs from germline at one of its ends, possibly a read error. J is TRBJ2-5 and V is TRBV27, with TRBD2 matching over 7 bases. CDR1 and CDR2 (germline): MNHEY, SMNVEV (reference sequence). This CDR3 comprises 14 residues. DNA for the CDR3: TGTGCCAGCAGTCTAGCGGCGGGTCAAGATACCCAGTACTTC. This codes for CASSLAAGQDTQYF.

V gene TRBV28 combines with J gene TRBJ1-1; 8 bases fit TRBD1. The CDR3 contains 15 residues. Per germline, CDR1 MDHEN and CDR2 SYDVKM. The trim removed 4 bases at V and 1 base at J, leaving 5 bases unmatched. The CDR3 loop reads CASSCRGRENTEAFF. The CDR3 bases are TGTGCCAGCAGTTGCAGGGGGCGAGAGAACACTGAAGCTTTCTTT. Using reference TRBV28 and TRBJ1-1 for the parts outside the CDR3, the full variable domain is DVKVTQSSRYLVKRTGEKVFLECVQDMDHENMFWYRQDPGLGLRLIYFSYDVKMKEKGDIPEGYSVSREKKERFSLILESASTNQTSMYLCASSCRGRENTEAFFGQGTRLTVV.

This clone was counted a single time. The chain has TRBV2 and TRBJ2-7; no clear D. Germline assignment: CDR1 SNHLY and CDR2 FYNNEI. V lost 1 base and J lost 8, with 3 bases in between. The CDR3 runs to 10 residues. CDR3 nucleotide sequence: TGTGCCAGCAGTGAAGTCAAGCAGTACTTC. This encodes CASSEVKQYF.

The chain carries TRBV7-2 and TRBJ1-2, with D perhaps TRBD1 (5 bases). Germline values: CDR1 SGHTA, CDR2 FQGNSA. Trimming stripped 5 bases from V and 8 bases from J, with 21 bases between. The CDR3 is 15 amino acids. This CDR3 reads CASSQNQLQGGGYTF. The CDR3 DNA follows: TGTGCCAGCAGCCAGAATCAACTCCAGGGAGGAGGCTACACCTTC.

V and J are TRBV7-2 and TRBJ2-7, with TRBD2 identical over 12 bases. The CDR3 length is 15 residues. Germline V gives CDR1 SGHTA, CDR2 FQGNSA. The V gene end was trimmed by 3 bases and the J gene end by 2 bases; junction bases not matched to a gene: 2. For the CDR3, the DNA is TGTGCCAGCAGCTTTCTAGCGGGAGGGACCTACGAGCAGTACTTC. Its translation: CASSFLAGGTYEQYF.

The rearrangement joins TRBV30 to TRBJ1-5; D might be TRBD1 (6 bases). The CDR3 totals 17 residues. Deletions cut 5 bases from V and 0 bases from J, with 20 bases between. From germline, CDR1 is GTSNPN and CDR2 SVGIG (reference sequence). This CDR3 is CAWAPPPGQISNQPQHF. The CDR3 DNA is TGTGCCTGGGCTCCACCTCCGGGACAAATTAGCAATCAGCCCCAGCATTTT.

With regard to this clone: Other DNA sequences in the sample encode the same CDR3. In nucleotides, the CDR3 is TGCGCCAGCAGCCGTGGGGCAGGCACCGACACTGAAGCTTTCTTT. Translation: CASSRGAGTDTEAFF. The V gene is TRBV5-1, the J gene TRBJ1-1; D might be TRBD1 (5 bases). Germline V CDR1 and CDR2: SGHRS, YFSETQ. Trimming took 4 bases from V and 3 from J, leaving 16 bases between them. CDR3 length: 15 residues.

The V call is TRBV6-6, the J call TRBJ1-3; D is perhaps TRBD1 (5 bases). This CDR3 comprises 12 residues. Germline CDR1 is MNHNY and CDR2 is SVGAGI (reference sequence). Trimming left V 7 bases short and J 4 bases short, with 8 bases between. In nucleotides, the CDR3 is TGTGCCAGCACCAGGGAGGGAAACACCATATATTTT. Amino acids: CASTREGNTIYF.

This clone was found once. This rearrangement joins TRBV28 to TRBJ1-2; 9 nucleotides match TRBD1. Germline V gives CDR1 MDHEN, CDR2 SYDVKM. V lost 9 bases to trimming and J lost 0 bases; unmatched junction nucleotides: 8. The CDR3 covers 15 residues. CDR3 sequence (DNA): TGTGCCAGTAATGGACAGGGGATAACTAACTATGGCTACACCTTC. As protein: CASNGQGITNYGYTF.